Listed below are T cell receptor beta chains from one sample, sequenced in a study of cytomegalovirus exposure and HLA in healthy donors. Here immunoSEQ multiplex PCR was the method, and the copy in TCRdb shows in-frame clones only, minus some. The sample consists of 150,000 to 200,000 clones, around 80% of them appearing once. The specimen sequenced was PBMCs. The source is a man younger than 40 in good health and CMV-seropositive. Each CDR3 is given with its conserved first and last residue. D genes are given only for firm matches. For some rows the clone size is stated as once, few or many, or as a class when expanded; others skip it.

>TRBJ2-5|NA|TRBV5-1|NA
TGCGCCAGCAGATACAGGGCTGGCGAGACCCAGTACTTC
CASRYRAGETQYF
>TRBJ2-1|NA|TRBV5-5|NA
TGTGCCAGCAGACCCTCCCCTGCCGGCGGATACAATGAGCAGTTCTTC
CASRPSPAGGYNEQFF
>TRBJ1-4|once|TRBV25-1|NA
TGTGCCAGCAGCCCTTACGACAGGAGTAATGAAAAACTGTTTTTT
CASSPYDRSNEKLFF
>TRBJ2-7|NA|TRBV9|NA
TGTGCCAGCAGCCCTCGGACAGAAAACTACGAGCAGTACTTC
CASSPRTENYEQYF
>TRBJ1-1|NA|TRBV27|NA
TGTGCCAGCAGGAGTTGGGGGCCTACTGAAGCTTTCTTT
CASRSWGPTEAFF
>TRBJ1-1|NA|TRBV5-3|NA
TGTGCCAGAAGCTTGGGGGGCAGAGAAGCTTTCTTT
CARSLGGREAFF
>TRBJ2-2|few|TRBV11-3|TRBD2
TGTGCCACCGCGGCGGGAGGGACCGGGGAGCTGTTTTTT
CATAAGGTGELFF
>TRBJ2-1|NA|TRBV5-6|NA
TGTGCCAGCAGCTTTAGTGTTGAGCAGTTCTTC
CASSFSVEQFF
>TRBJ2-3|once|TRBV13|TRBD2
TGTGCCAGCAGCTTAGTTGGGACTAGCGGGGGGGCCGTTTCGGATACGCAGTATTTT
CASSLVGTSGGAVSDTQYF
>TRBJ1-1|once|TRBV7-8|NA
TGTGCCAGCAGCTTAGCGGGTGGGGGGGCCAACACTGAAGCTTTCTTT
CASSLAGGGANTEAFF
>TRBJ1-1|NA|TRBV6-5|TRBD1
TGTGCCAGCAGTTACGGGGGACAGGCCGAAGCTTTCTTT
CASSYGGQAEAFF
>TRBJ2-5|NA|TRBV18|TRBD1
TGTGCCAGCTCACCTGGATTGTGGGCTCGAGACAGGGGCAGGGAGACCCAGTACTTC
CASSPGLWARDRGRETQYF
>TRBJ2-4|NA|TRBV28|NA
TGTGCCAGCAGTTTACGGAGGGGGCGCGGGTTTAACATTCAGTACTTC
CASSLRRGRGFNIQYF
>TRBJ2-5|NA|TRBV5-1|NA
TGCGCCAGCAGCACACGCCGCCGGGGGAGCGGAGAGACCCAGTACTTC
CASSTRRRGSGETQYF
>TRBJ2-7|once|TRBV10-3|NA
TGTGCCATCAGTGAAGCACAGGCTTCCTACGAGCAGTACTTC
CAISEAQASYEQYF
>TRBJ1-2|NA|TRBV6-5|TRBD1
TGTGCCAGCAGGTCGGGACAGGGGACCAACTATGGCTACACCTTC
CASRSGQGTNYGYTF
>TRBJ2-2|NA|TRBV15|NA
TGTGCCACCAGCAGAGATCGAGAAAGGGGGTTCACCGGGGAGCTGTTTTTT
CATSRDRERGFTGELFF
>TRBJ1-2|NA|TRBV29-1|NA
TGCAGCGTTGATTATCATAGTGGTGGCTACACCTTC
CSVDYHSGGYTF
>TRBJ2-5|NA|TRBV5-1|TRBD2
TGCGCCAGCGCACTTATAGCGGGAGGGCTAATAGAAGAGACCCAGTACTTC
CASALIAGGLIEETQYF
>TRBJ2-3|NA|TRBV19|TRBD2
TGTGCCAGTAGTATAGTGGCGGCGGGGGGGCCGATGTGGGCGCAGTATTTT
CASSIVAAGGPMWAQYF
>TRBJ2-1|NA|TRBV4-3|TRBD1
TGCGCCAGCAGCCAAGATGTGGCAGGGGGCTATGAGCAGTTCTTC
CASSQDVAGGYEQFF
>TRBJ2-7|NA|TRBV4-3|TRBD1
TGCGCCAGCAGCCAGAACAGGGGGTACGAGCAGTACTTC
CASSQNRGYEQYF
>TRBJ2-5|NA|TRBV11-2|NA
TGTGCCAGCAGCTTGAGGGCAAAGACAGAGACCCAGTACTTC
CASSLRAKTETQYF
>TRBJ2-5|NA|TRBV7-2|NA
TGTGCCAGCAGCTGGCCCCTGACTGGCTTGGCCGAGACCCAGTACTTC
CASSWPLTGLAETQYF
>TRBJ1-1|NA|TRBV5-1|TRBD1
TGCGCCAGCAGCGTGGACAGGAGATGGAACACTGAAGCTTTCTTT
CASSVDRRWNTEAFF
>TRBJ2-1|NA|TRBV7-6|TRBD2
TGTGCCAGCAGCGCCCGAGGGACTAGCGGATACAATGAGCAGTTCTTC
CASSARGTSGYNEQFF
>TRBJ2-7|NA|TRBV19|NA
TGTGCCAGTAGCCCCCTAAGTAGCTACGAGCAGTACTTC
CASSPLSSYEQYF
>TRBJ2-5|NA|TRBV25-1|TRBD1
TGTGCCAGCAGTGAATCCAGGACAGGGGCTTGGAAGACCCAGTACTTC
CASSESRTGAWKTQYF
>TRBJ1-6|NA|TRBV6-5|NA
TGTGCCAGCAGTTACTCGGGAGGGAGGGTTTCACCCCTCCACTTT
CASSYSGGRVSPLHF
>TRBJ1-5|NA|TRBV11-2|TRBD1
TGTGCCAGCAGCTCCAGACAGGGTGTCAATCAGCCCCAGCATTTT
CASSSRQGVNQPQHF
>TRBJ2-7|NA|TRBV2|TRBD2
TGTGCCAGCAGTGACCCTACTAGCGGGGCACCCTACGAGCAGTACTTC
CASSDPTSGAPYEQYF
>TRBJ2-7|NA|TRBV14|TRBD1
TGTGCCAGCAGCCCTTTAGACGGGGACAGGGTCTCCGAGCAGTACTTC
CASSPLDGDRVSEQYF
>TRBJ2-7|few|TRBV27|NA
TGTGCCAGCAGTTTTTGGCAGGGGCCCTACGAGCAGTACTTC
CASSFWQGPYEQYF
>TRBJ2-7|NA|TRBV18|NA
TGTGCCAGCTCACTAACTAGGCTAGGCGGGTTCGGCGAGCAGTACTTC
CASSLTRLGGFGEQYF
>TRBJ1-2|NA|TRBV2|TRBD1
TGTGCCAGAGGGGACAGTGGCTATGGCTACACCTTC
CARGDSGYGYTF
>TRBJ1-2|NA|TRBV19|NA
TGTGCCAGCAAACCCCCTTCGGGGGGCGACTATGGCTACACCTTC
CASKPPSGGDYGYTF
>TRBJ2-2|few|TRBV9|NA
TGTGCCAGCAGCGCCCACGGGACACCAAACACCGGGGAGCTGTTTTTT
CASSAHGTPNTGELFF
>TRBJ2-7|NA|TRBV4-1|TRBD1
TGCGCCAGCAGCCAAGCGACAGGGAGCTCCTACGAGCAGTACTTC
CASSQATGSSYEQYF
>TRBJ2-3|NA|TRBV30|TRBD2
TGTGCCTGGTCCCTCACCCTTACTAGCGGGAAAACAGATACGCAGTATTTT
CAWSLTLTSGKTDTQYF
>TRBJ1-2|NA|TRBV2|TRBD1
TGTGCCAGCAGCCGGGACAGGGGGCATCAAATATGGAGCTACACCTTC
CASSRDRGHQIWSYTF
>TRBJ2-7|NA|TRBV27|NA
TGTGCCAGCAGCCTGACTAGCTCCTACGAGCAGTACTTC
CASSLTSSYEQYF
>TRBJ2-7|NA|TRBV6-5|TRBD2
TGTGCCAGCAGTTATTCCGGGAGGGGGAGCTCCTACGAGCAGTACTTC
CASSYSGRGSSYEQYF
>TRBJ2-6|NA|TRBV14|NA
TGTGCCAGCAGCCTTTTCGGGGGAGGTGGGGCCAACGTCCTGACTTTC
CASSLFGGGGANVLTF
>TRBJ2-7|NA|TRBV10-2|NA
TGCGCCAGCAGTGAGTCGTGGACAGTTTACGAGCAGTACTTC
CASSESWTVYEQYF
>TRBJ1-1|few|TRBV4-3|NA
TGCGCCAGCAGCCGAGTCTCTCGGGGGGCTGAAGCTTTCTTT
CASSRVSRGAEAFF
>TRBJ2-1|NA|TRBV5-6|TRBD1
TGTGCCAGCAGACTACAGGGGGTCTACAACAATGAGCAGTTCTTC
CASRLQGVYNNEQFF
>TRBJ2-3|NA|TRBV4-1|NA
TGCGCCAGCAGCCAAGGTGGATTGGGCGCAGATACGCAGTATTTT
CASSQGGLGADTQYF
>TRBJ1-4|NA|TRBV10-1|NA
TGCGCCAGCAGTGAGGACTCGTCGGAAAAACTGTTTTTT
CASSEDSSEKLFF
>TRBJ2-7|NA|TRBV7-6|NA
TGTGCCAGCAGCCCAATGGGCGGGCCCTCCTACGAGCAGTACTTC
CASSPMGGPSYEQYF
>TRBJ1-3|NA|TRBV7-2|NA
TGTGCCAGCAGCGTTGTCGGGAGGCGCGACGGAAACACCATATATTTT
CASSVVGRRDGNTIYF
>TRBJ2-1|NA|TRBV5-6|NA
TGTGCCAGCAGCTTGCATCTCAGCTCCTACAATGAGCAGTTCTTC
CASSLHLSSYNEQFF
>TRBJ2-7|NA|TRBV6-5|NA
TGTGCCAGCAGTTACGCAACGGGAATCTACGAGCAGTACTTC
CASSYATGIYEQYF
>TRBJ2-5|few|TRBV30|NA
TGTGCCTGGAGTGTACGCAGGGGAGAGACCCAGTACTTC
CAWSVRRGETQYF
>TRBJ1-2|NA|TRBV9|TRBD1
TGTGCCAGCAGCGTAGTAGGGGGCCATGGCTACACCTTC
CASSVVGGHGYTF
>TRBJ1-6|NA|TRBV6-5|NA
TGTGCCAGCGCCAGGGAGGGTTATAATTCACCCCTCCACTTT
CASAREGYNSPLHF